The 2 T cell receptor beta chains below were found in one sample sequenced in a study of T cells in pancreatic ductal adenocarcinoma. Selected pancreatic ductal adenocarcinoma patients had undergone surgery without neoadjuvant therapy. Sequencing used immunoSEQ multiplex PCR; TCRdb keeps in-frame clones, though not all of them. This repertoire shows over 100,000 clones, roughly 96% found once; its top ten account for under 3.5%. The sequencing sample was made of PBMCs. The receptor set was obtained from a human donor with pancreatic ductal adenocarcinoma.

The genes are TRBV11-3 and TRBJ2-7, with TRBD2 matching 12 bases. CDR3 size: 15 residues. Trimming took 5 bases from V and 5 from J; bases not matched to a gene: 7. Germline assignment: CDR1 SGHNT and CDR2 YENEEA. CDR3 bases: TGTGCCAGCAGCCAAAGACTAGCGGGAGTAGACGAGCAGTACTTC. Protein product: CASSQRLAGVDEQYF.

The V call is TRBV4-1, the J call TRBJ2-1; 7 bases agree with TRBD1. The J segment lost 8 bases and the V segment lost 5 bases, leaving 9 bases of the junction unmatched. This CDR3 has 14 amino acids. In germline, CDR1 is MGHRA, CDR2 YSYEKL. DNA of the CDR3: TGCGCCAGCAGCACCCGACAGGGATTGGATGAGCAGTTCTTC. It codes for CASSTRQGLDEQFF.